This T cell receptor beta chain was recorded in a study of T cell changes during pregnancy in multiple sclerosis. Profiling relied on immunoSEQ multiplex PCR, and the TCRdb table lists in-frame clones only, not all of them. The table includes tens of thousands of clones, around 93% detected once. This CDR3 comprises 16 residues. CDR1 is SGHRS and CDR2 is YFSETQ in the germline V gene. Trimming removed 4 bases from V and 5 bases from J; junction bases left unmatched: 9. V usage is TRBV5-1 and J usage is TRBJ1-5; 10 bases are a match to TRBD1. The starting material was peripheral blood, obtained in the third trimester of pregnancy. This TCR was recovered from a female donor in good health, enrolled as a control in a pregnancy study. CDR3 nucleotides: TGCGCCAGCAGCCCCGGGACAGGGGCCTTTTATCAGCCCCAGCATTTT. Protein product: CASSPGTGAFYQPQHF.